This T cell receptor beta chain was sequenced for a study of blood T cell repertoires in COVID-19. Study in general: Researchers got acute and convalescent COVID-19 samples from the United States, Italy and Spain. From T cells, B-cell-depleted T cells, or PBMCs came the material, which was cDNA or gDNA.

Germline CDR1 and CDR2: SQVTM and ANQGSEA. The ends were cut back, 3 bases at V and 1 base at J, with 3 bases in the middle. The length of the CDR3 is 11 residues. The authors' processing: Nucleated cell number was recorded as an estimate derived from reference gene primer amplification. The repertoire was sequenced with immunoSEQ multiplex PCR; TCRdb's copy has only in-frame clones and lacks some. The V and J calls and clone size were taken over from that table, and D and trimming were inferred from the DNA. The sample lists roughly 97,000 clones, approximately 80% seen once, with 26% in the top ten.

Sample: peripheral blood. The sequence was collected from a man aged 55 to 69 with acute or convalescent COVID-19. The chain uses TRBV29-1 and TRBJ1-2; D uncertain. The CDR3 loop is CSVDNNYGYTF. CDR3 nucleotide sequence: TGCAGCGTTGATAATAACTATGGCTACACCTTC.